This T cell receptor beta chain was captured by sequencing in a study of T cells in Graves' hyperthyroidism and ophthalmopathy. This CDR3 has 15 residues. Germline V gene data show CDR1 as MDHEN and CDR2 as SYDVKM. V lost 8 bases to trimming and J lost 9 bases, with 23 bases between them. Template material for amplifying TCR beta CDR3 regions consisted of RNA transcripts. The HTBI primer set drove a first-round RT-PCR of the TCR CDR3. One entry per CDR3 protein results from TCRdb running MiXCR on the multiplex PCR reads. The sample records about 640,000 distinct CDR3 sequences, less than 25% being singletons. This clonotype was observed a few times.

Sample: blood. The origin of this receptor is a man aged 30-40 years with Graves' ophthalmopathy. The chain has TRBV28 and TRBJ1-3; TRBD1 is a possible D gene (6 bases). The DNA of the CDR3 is TGTGCCAGCCATGGACAGAGCGGAATAGATAGCACCATATATTTT. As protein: CASHGQSGIDSTIYF.